What follows is one T cell receptor (beta chain) and its context. Its cognate antigen is unknown. The sample belongs to a study of shared clonotypes between healthy human individuals. Study-wide points: Among donors, sharing of clonotypes was expected to be affected by sequencing depth.

Each subset's genomic DNA was shared equally among a number of immunoSEQ plates. Clones were sequenced by immunoSEQ multiplex PCR, and TCRdb holds only the in-frame ones, with some missing. The sample yields under 600,000 clones, roughly four fifths seen once. Without sorting, samples used some 90 million PBMCs for genomic DNA. Germline-derived CDR1 and CDR2 are KGHSH and LQKENI. The CDR3 totals 13 residues. V dropped 8 bases and J dropped 5 bases, with 12 bases sitting between them. The chain carries TRBV18 and TRBJ1-4; D is perhaps TRBD1 (5 bases). Sequenced: PBMCs. The receptor was isolated from a woman aged 40 to 50 in good health. Some clones in this sample may be carry-over from other donors' samples. The chain's CDR3 is CASARDSNEKLFF. Written as DNA, the CDR3 is TGTGCCAGCGCCCGGGACTCGAATGAAAAACTGTTTTTT.